A single count supports the clone carrying this T cell receptor beta chain. Antigen unknown. This specimen comes from a study of Ad26.COV2.S vaccination and SARS-CoV-2 variants. Study-level information: Participants got Ad26.COV2.S intramuscularly, once or twice 56 days apart. Study-wide results and limits: Compared with placebo recipients, vaccine recipients had higher spike-specific TCR breadth.

Only in-frame clones appear in the TCRdb table, and some are missing; sequencing was by immunoSEQ multiplex PCR. The data contain roughly 700,000 clones, 80% to 90% of them seen just once; the ten biggest clones take up about 1.5%. The treatment was: about 20 received Ad26.COV2.S at low or high dose, single or two shots; 5 received placebo; per-sample allocation not given. Vaccine and placebo recipients were sampled on day 63 after the first injection. An Ad26 vector carrying the Wuhan-strain SARS-CoV-2 spike served as the vaccine. The V end was cut by 3 bases, the J end by 2 bases, with 13 bases between. The CDR3 has 14 amino acids. The V gene's germline CDR1 is GTSNPN and CDR2 SVGIG (reference sequence).

The V call is TRBV30, the J call TRBJ1-2; D remains unclear. This TCR was sampled from a person aged 18 to 59 who received the Ad26.COV2.S COVID-19 vaccine or a placebo. Source: peripheral blood, taken in a trial of Ad26.COV2.S vaccine versus placebo. CDR3 in DNA: TGTGCCTGGAGGGAGCTACAGCGGAACTATGGCTACACCTTC. It yields the protein CAWRELQRNYGYTF.